These 26 T cell receptor beta chains originate from one sample sequenced in a study of tumor and adjacent non-tumor tissue in lung cancer. RNA was extracted from bulk tissue without any cell sorting. The library came from three nested PCR rounds adapted from ARM-PCR protocols. A single record per CDR3 protein comes from TCRdb applying MiXCR to the multiplex PCR reads. This table has around 210,000 distinct CDR3 sequences, roughly 70% appearing once. The sample comprised lung tumor tissue. All receptors derive from a man in his fifties or sixties with non-small cell lung cancer.

Note on this clonotype: A read error may produce the germline difference seen at one junction end. V and J are TRBV20-1 and TRBJ2-7; no firm D call. Per germline, CDR1 DFQATT and CDR2 SNEGSKA (reference sequence). CDR3 length: 13 residues. CDR3 residues: CSVRDLVSYEQYF. The CDR3 DNA reads TGCAGTGTTAGAGATTTGGTTTCCTACGAGCAGTACTTC.

As to this clonotype: One end of the junction is discordant with germline, which a read error may explain. This rearrangement joins TRBV12-3 or TRBV12-4 to TRBJ2-1; maybe TRBD2 (6 bases). The CDR3 has 15 amino acids. Here the CDR3 reads CASSLAPGAYTEQFF. Here the CDR3 DNA reads TGTGCCAGCAGTTTAGCGCCGGGAGCATACACTGAGCAGTTCTTC.

The chain joins TRBV4-1 to TRBJ2-4, with D hard to call. V lost 7 bases, J lost 10 bases, and 17 bases lay in between. The CDR3 sequence is 13 residues long. Per germline, CDR1 MGHRA and CDR2 YSYEKL. The CDR3 protein is CASKQDSNTIQYF. In DNA, the CDR3 is TGCGCCAGCAAGCAAGATAGTAACACTATTCAGTACTTC.

As to this clonotype: The CDR3 carries no conserved terminal phenylalanine or tryptophan, so it likely arises from a read error. This chain connects TRBV29-1 to TRBJ2-5; unclear D gene. The germline V gene encodes CDR1 SQVTM and CDR2 ANQGSEA. CDR3 size: 13 residues. V lost 7 bases and J lost 5, with 17 bases in between. CDR3 loop: CSAGDSSRETQYY. DNA for the CDR3: TGCAGCGCTGGAGACTCCTCCCGGGAGACCCAGTACTAC.

Regarding this clonotype: The germline gene is not matched at one end of the junction; a read error may be the cause. V is TRBV5-1 and J is TRBJ2-2, with D perhaps assigned TRBD1 or TRBD2 (6 bases each). CDR3 length: 13 residues. The germline gives CDR1 SGHRS, CDR2 YFSETQ. The CDR3 sequence is CATSRGLDGELFF. CDR3 nucleotides: TGTGCCACCTCCCGGGGGCTCGACGGGGAGCTGTTTTTT.

The chain has TRBV11-2 and TRBJ2-5; 7 nucleotides align to TRBD1. This CDR3 comprises 14 residues. From germline, CDR1 is SGHAT and CDR2 FQNNGV. In nucleotides, the CDR3 is TGTGCTGGCAGCCCTGGACAGGTCCAAGAGACCCAGTACTTC. Its protein product is CAGSPGQVQETQYF.

The chain recombines TRBV20-1 with TRBJ2-5, with a weak D call TRBD2 (5 bases). The CDR3 consists of 14 residues. CDR1 DFQATT and CDR2 SNEGSKA come from the germline V gene (reference sequence). Trimming removed 5 bases at V and 5 bases at J, with 18 bases between. CDR3 bases: TGCAGTGCTCGTAGCGAGGAGATGATCGAGACCCAGTACTTC. Translating it yields CSARSEEMIETQYF.

This clonotype was counted a single time. A much larger clone lies one base from this, so it may be a read error. The CDR3 DNA is TGCACTGCGACTAGCGGGAGGGAAGATACGCAGTATTTT. It encodes CTATSGREDTQYF. This sequence joins TRBV20-1 and TRBJ2-3; 14 nucleotides match TRBD2. The germline gives CDR1 DFQATT, CDR2 SNEGSKA (reference sequence). The CDR3 extends over 13 amino acids.

Details on this clonotype: A much larger clone lies a single base off, so this may be a read error. J is TRBJ2-3 and V is TRBV11-3, with D hard to call. Trimming took off 8 bases at V and 9 bases at J, with 18 bases between the two ends. CDR1 is SGHNT and CDR2 is YENEEA in the germline V gene. This CDR3 contains 13 residues. CDR3 bases: TGTGCCAGCTCTCATGCTAGGGCGGAAACGCAGTATTTT. Its translation: CASSHARAETQYF. The whole variable domain, filled in from reference TRBV11-3 and TRBJ2-3, reads EAGVVQSPRYKIIEKKQPVAFWCNPISGHNTLYWYLQNLGQGPELLIRYENEEAVDDSQLPKDRFSAERLKGVDSTLKIQPAELGDSAVYLCASSHARAETQYFGPGTRLTVL.

The chain couples TRBV29-1 to TRBJ1-1; D is unclear. V was trimmed by 7 bases and J by 11 bases, leaving 23 bases between them. There are 13 residues in the CDR3. Looked up from germline, CDR1 is SQVTM and CDR2 is ANQGSEA. The CDR3 DNA sequence: TGCAGCGCCGCCTGGGGAGATGCCACCGATGCTTTCTTT. This translates into CSAAWGDATDAFF.

V is TRBV28 and J is TRBJ1-2; D possibly corresponds to TRBD1 (6 bases). Germline V gene lookup returns CDR1 MDHEN and CDR2 SYDVKM. V was cut by 9 bases and J by 5 bases, with 25 bases left in between. The CDR3 contains 16 residues. CDR3 residues: CASRTGGRGTGYGYTF. CDR3 DNA sequence: TGTGCCAGTAGGACCGGGGGGCGGGGAACAGGGTATGGCTACACCTTC.

This clonotype came up many times. The chain recombines TRBV12-3 or TRBV12-4 with TRBJ2-7; D is ambiguous. The germline V and J ends were trimmed by 1 base and 4 bases, with 8 bases remaining between them. The CDR3 contains 13 residues. CDR3 coding DNA: TGTGCCAGCAGTTTAGAGAGGTTGTACGAGCAGTACTTC. Protein product: CASSLERLYEQYF.

V usage is TRBV20-1 and J usage is TRBJ2-5; D not resolved. The length of the CDR3 is 14 residues. Germline CDR1 and CDR2: DFQATT and SNEGSKA (reference sequence). V lost 1 base, J lost 4 bases, and 13 bases lay in between. CDR3 DNA: TGCAGTGCTAGAGTATCCCTCTATGGAGAGACCCAGTACTTC. Its translation: CSARVSLYGETQYF.

With respect to this clonotype: An end of the junction does not agree with germline; a read error may underlie this. V gene TRBV4-2 combines with J gene TRBJ2-2; D ambiguous. The CDR3 runs to 15 residues. CDR1 is LGHNA, CDR2 YNFKEQ, per germline. CDR3 nucleotides: TGTGCCAGCATCCAAGATACTTCGAACACCGGGGAGCTGTTTTTT. This codes for CASIQDTSNTGELFF.

Note on this clonotype: With a much larger clone just one base away, this may be a read error. The J gene is TRBJ1-5, the V gene TRBV20-1, with a possible D match to TRBD1 (6 bases). The germline V gene has CDR1 DFQATT and CDR2 SNEGSKA (reference sequence). The CDR3 has 15 residues. CDR3 amino acids: CNAMDRGGSNQPQHF. The CDR3 DNA reads TGCAATGCGATGGACAGAGGGGGTAGCAATCAGCCCCAGCATTTT.

Points on this clonotype: A much bigger clone sits one base away, suggesting this may be a read error. The J gene is TRBJ2-7, the V gene TRBV4-1; D is perhaps TRBD1 (6 bases). The CDR3 extends over 14 amino acids. With 7 bases removed from V and 2 bases from J, the gap between germline ends came to 15 bases. Germline V gene lookup returns CDR1 MGHRA and CDR2 YSYEKL. Written as DNA, the CDR3 is TGCGCCAGCAACCGACAGACAGGACCCTACGAGCAGTACTTC. As protein: CASNRQTGPYEQYF.

This clonotype was seen a few times. The chain links TRBV5-1 to TRBJ1-2; 12 nucleotides agree with TRBD1. CDR1 SGHRS and CDR2 YFSETQ come from the germline V gene. This CDR3 has 16 amino acids. After removal of 4 bases from V and 4 bases from J, the junction contained 8 bases not matched to a gene. CDR3 bases: TGCGCCAGCAGCCCGGGGGGACAGGGGGCCTTCTATGGCTACACCTTC. This encodes CASSPGGQGAFYGYTF.

Details on this clonotype: With a much larger clone just one base away, this may be a read error. The chain couples TRBV5-4 to TRBJ2-3; D perhaps matches TRBD2 (6 bases). The CDR3 is made up of 15 amino acids. Germline values: CDR1 SGHNT, CDR2 YYREEE (reference sequence). The CDR3 nucleotides are TGTGCCAGCGGCTTAGCCGGGACTGGCACAGATACGCAGTATTTT. This codes for CASGLAGTGTDTQYF.

This rearrangement joins TRBV20-1 to TRBJ2-4, with a tentative D call TRBD2 (5 bases). The CDR3 loop spans 13 amino acids. Germline loops: CDR1 DFQATT, CDR2 SNEGSKA (reference sequence). Trimming left V 7 bases short and J 6 bases short, with 16 bases between. In DNA form, the CDR3 reads TGCAGTGGCCATAGAGAGGAGGTAAACATTCAGTACTTC. The encoded protein is CSGHREEVNIQYF.

A note on this clonotype: This clone may be a read error of a much larger clone one base away. The chain has TRBV4-1 and TRBJ1-5; 9 bases fit TRBD1. The CDR3 is 16 residues long. Germline CDR1 and CDR2: MGHRA and YSYEKL. As DNA, the CDR3 is TGCGCCAGCAGCCAGCCGCCGGGACAGGGTAATCAGCTCCAGCATTTT. It is translated as CASSQPPGQGNQLQHF.

For this clonotype: A read error may produce the germline difference seen at one junction end. V and J are TRBV11-1 and TRBJ2-3; the D is unclear. The CDR3 is made up of 13 amino acids. From germline, CDR1 is SGHAT and CDR2 FQDESV (reference sequence). The DNA of the CDR3 is TGTGCCAGCGAGGTCCAGGCCACGGATACGCAATATTTT. Its translation is CASEVQATDTQYF.

Points on this clonotype: A read error may account for a junction end that differs from germline. The CDR3 spells CSSSLGGTSSYEQYF. The CDR3, as DNA: TGTTCCAGCAGTTTGGGTGGGACCTCGTCCTACGAGCAGTACTTC. V and J are TRBV5-4 and TRBJ2-7, with D possibly being TRBD1 or TRBD2 (5 bases each). CDR1 SGHNT and CDR2 YYREEE come from the germline V gene (reference sequence). The CDR3 has 15 residues.

The V gene is TRBV4-1, the J gene TRBJ1-1; D is unclear. CDR3 length: 14 amino acids. V was clipped by 1 base and J by 7 bases, with 13 bases between them. Germline V gives CDR1 MGHRA, CDR2 YSYEKL. CDR3 sequence (DNA): TGCGCCAGCAGCCAAGCCAGTCGGGCATGTGAAGCTTTCTTT. This encodes CASSQASRACEAFF.

This clonotype was detected many times. The chain combines TRBV28 with TRBJ1-1, with D hard to call. V shed 2 bases and J shed 8 bases, with 6 bases lying between them. The CDR3 contains 11 residues. The germline CDR1 and CDR2 sequences are MDHEN and SYDVKM. In DNA form, the CDR3 reads TGTGCCAGCAGTTTAGCGTGGGAAGCTTTCTTT. It yields the protein CASSLAWEAFF.

This clonotype was seen ten or more times. The chain has TRBV4-2 and TRBJ1-2; unclear D gene. Germline V gives CDR1 LGHNA, CDR2 YNFKEQ. The CDR3 is 13 residues long. The V gene lost 0 bases and the J gene lost 5 bases, with 7 bases spanning the gap. CDR3 loop: CASSQDLGYGYTF. DNA of the CDR3: TGTGCCAGCAGCCAAGATCTGGGGTATGGCTACACCTTC.

This clonotype occurred a few times. CDR3 bases: TGTGCCAGCAGTTCCACTGACCGGGGTCAGCCCCAGCATTTT. It translates to CASSSTDRGQPQHF. J is TRBJ1-5 and V is TRBV12-3 or TRBV12-4, with D unresolved. The V end lost 4 bases, the J end lost 6 bases, and 13 bases lay between the germline ends. CDR3 size: 14 residues.